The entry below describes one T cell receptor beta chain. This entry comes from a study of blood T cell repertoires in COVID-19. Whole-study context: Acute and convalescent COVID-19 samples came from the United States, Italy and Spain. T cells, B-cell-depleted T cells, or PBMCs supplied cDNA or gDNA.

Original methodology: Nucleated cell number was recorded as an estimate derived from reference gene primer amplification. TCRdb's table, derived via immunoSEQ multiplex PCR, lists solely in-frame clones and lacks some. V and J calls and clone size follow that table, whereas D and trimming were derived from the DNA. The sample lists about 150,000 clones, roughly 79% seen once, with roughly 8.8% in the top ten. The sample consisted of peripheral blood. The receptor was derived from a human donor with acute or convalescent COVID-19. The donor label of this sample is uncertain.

The CDR3 sequence: CASSYEGGAGSPLHF. CDR3 DNA sequence: TGTGCCAGCAGTTATGAGGGAGGGGCGGGTTCACCCCTCCACTTT. The chain is built from TRBV6-5 and TRBJ1-6, with D maybe TRBD1 (5 bases). Germline V gene sequence: CDR1 MNHEY, CDR2 SVGAGI. CDR3 length: 15 amino acids. V was cut by 3 bases and J by 9 bases, with 15 bases left in between.